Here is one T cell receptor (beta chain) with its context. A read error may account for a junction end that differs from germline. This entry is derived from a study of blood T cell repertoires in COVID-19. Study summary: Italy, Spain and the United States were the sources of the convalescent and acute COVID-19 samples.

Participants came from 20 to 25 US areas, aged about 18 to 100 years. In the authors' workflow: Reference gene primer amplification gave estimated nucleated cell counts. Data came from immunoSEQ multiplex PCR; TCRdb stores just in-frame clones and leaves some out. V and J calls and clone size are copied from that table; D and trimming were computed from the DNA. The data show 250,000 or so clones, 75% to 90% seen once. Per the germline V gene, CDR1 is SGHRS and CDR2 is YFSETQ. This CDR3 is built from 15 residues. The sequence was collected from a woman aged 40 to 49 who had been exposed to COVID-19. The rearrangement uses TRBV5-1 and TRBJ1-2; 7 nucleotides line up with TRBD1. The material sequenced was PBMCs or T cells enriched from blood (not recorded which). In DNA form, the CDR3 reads TGTGCCAGCAGCTTGGGGGACAGCCTTGGGTATGGCTACACCTTC. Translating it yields CASSLGDSLGYGYTF.